A selection of T cell receptor beta chains follows, all from one sample in a study of T cell repertoires in cytomegalovirus infection. TCRdb used MiXCR to reprocess the reads, holding one entry per CDR3 protein. The repertoire holds roughly 630,000 distinct CDR3 sequences, with approximately 24% as singletons. The sequenced material came from CD8+ T cells from PBMCs. The receptor set was obtained from a human donor in good health (CMV status not recorded). Some clones in this sample may be carry-over from other donors' samples. The CDR3 runs from the conserved cysteine through the conserved F or W. The D gene is left open where the match is weak. The listing skips clone size in some rows; elsewhere it reads once, few, many or a size class.

cdr3_aa | cdr3_nt | clone_size | v_call | d_call | j_call
CASSRTGATPLGGGYTF | TGTGCCAGCAGCCGGACAGGGGCAACCCCCCTCGGCGGAGGCTACACCTTC | . | TRBV7-9 | TRBD1 | TRBJ1-2
CASSFTGTGAFGEQFF | TGTGCCAGCAGCTTCACCGGGACAGGCGCTTTTGGTGAGCAGTTCTTC | many | TRBV7-2 | TRBD1 | TRBJ2-1
CASSQGWGHKETQYF | TGCGCCAGCAGCCAAGGATGGGGCCACAAAGAGACCCAGTACTTC | . | TRBV4-1 | . | TRBJ2-5
CASSTRLAGVNFQETQYF | TGTGCCAGCAGCACCAGACTAGCGGGGGTGAACTTCCAAGAGACCCAGTACTTC | many | TRBV7-6 | TRBD2 | TRBJ2-5
CASSSDIFQETQYF | TGTGCCAGCAGTTCCGACATCTTCCAAGAGACCCAGTACTTC | many | TRBV7-9 | . | TRBJ2-5
CAISDFRGQETQYF | TGTGCCATCAGTGATTTCAGGGGCCAAGAGACCCAGTACTTC | . | TRBV10-3 | . | TRBJ2-5
CASSRTSNYGYTF | TGTGCCAGCAGCCGGACGTCGAACTATGGCTACACCTTC | few | TRBV14 | . | TRBJ1-2
CASRGDRGPGGGELFF | TGCGCCAGCAGAGGGGACAGGGGGCCAGGGGGCGGGGAGCTGTTTTTT | . | TRBV4-3 | TRBD1 | TRBJ2-2
CASSLRSLTDQETQYF | TGTGCCAGCAGCTTACGCTCCCTGACTGATCAAGAGACCCAGTACTTC | . | TRBV13 | . | TRBJ2-5
CASSQEIGFLLVEQFF | TGTGCCAGCAGCCAAGAGATAGGATTCCTTTTGGTTGAGCAGTTCTTC | many | TRBV14 | . | TRBJ2-1
CSVEAGVGYTF | TGCAGCGTTGAAGCAGGGGTTGGCTACACCTTC | few | TRBV29-1 | . | TRBJ1-2
CASSLPQRGDYNEQFF | TGCGCCAGCAGCTTGCCTCAGCGGGGGGATTACAATGAGCAGTTCTTC | few | TRBV5-1 | TRBD2 | TRBJ2-1
CASSQDAVIRQGAYNEQFF | TGCGCCAGCAGCCAAGATGCGGTAATAAGACAGGGGGCGTACAATGAGCAGTTCTTC | . | TRBV4-3 | TRBD1 | TRBJ2-1
CASSGDPLKSYEQYF | TGTGCCAGCAGTGGCGACCCCTTGAAATCCTACGAGCAGTACTTC | many | TRBV6-1 | . | TRBJ2-7
CASSPEGLEAFF | TGTGCCAGCAGCCCGGAGGGACTTGAAGCTTTCTTT | many | TRBV7-9 | . | TRBJ1-1
CASSPRGPSGPQHF | TGTGCCAGCAGCCCTCGTGGGCCGTCGGGACCCCAGCATTTT | many | TRBV7-8 | . | TRBJ1-5
CASSPSLSGGYEQFF | TGTGCCAGCAGCCCATCCCTTAGCGGGGGGTATGAGCAGTTCTTC | . | TRBV7-9 | TRBD2 | TRBJ2-1
CANSLGDGSYEQYF | TGCGCCAACAGCTTGGGAGACGGATCCTACGAGCAGTACTTC | . | TRBV5-1 | . | TRBJ2-7
CASSSGTGGFQETQYF | TGTGCCAGCAGCTCCGGGACAGGGGGCTTCCAAGAGACCCAGTACTTC | many | TRBV7-2 | TRBD1 | TRBJ2-5
CASSDLRGQQETQYF | TGTGCCAGCAGCGACCTTCGGGGCCAACAAGAGACCCAGTACTTC | many | TRBV7-2 | . | TRBJ2-5
CASSSRGTHFPLTSSYNSPLHF | TGTGCCAGCAGCTCCCGGGGGACCCACTTTCCCCTGACCAGCTCCTATAATTCACCCCTCCACTTT | many | TRBV7-2 | . | TRBJ1-6
CASTIGTDGLLETQYF | TGTGCCAGCACCATAGGGACGGACGGCCTATTAGAGACCCAGTACTTC | . | TRBV12-3/TRBV12-4 | . | TRBJ2-5
CASSDPVGEAFF | TGTGCCAGCAGTGACCCTGTAGGAGAAGCTTTCTTT | many | TRBV6-1 | . | TRBJ1-1
CASSFGGPLHF | TGTGCCAGCAGTTTCGGGGGACCCCTCCACTTT | . | TRBV28 | . | TRBJ1-6